This T cell receptor (beta chain) was recorded in a study of blood T cell repertoires in COVID-19. Losses at the gene ends were 4 bases for V and 4 bases for J; bases not matched to a gene: 4. The CDR3 has 15 residues. CDR1 and CDR2 from the germline V gene are SGHRS and YFSETQ. Authors' processing steps: Reference gene primer amplification yielded estimated nucleated cell counts. Assay used: immunoSEQ multiplex PCR; TCRdb lists only in-frame clones, some missing. The DNA was the basis for D and trimming; V, J and clone size are from that table. The table includes about 32,000 clones, roughly 87% detected once.

The gene calls are TRBV5-1 and TRBJ1-6; the match to TRBD1 covers 8 bases. The sample consisted of peripheral blood. The sequence was obtained from a man between 65 and 85 years old with active or convalescent COVID-19. The CDR3 sequence is CASSPYRGYNSPLHF. The CDR3 DNA sequence: TGCGCCAGCAGCCCCTACAGGGGGTATAATTCACCCCTCCACTTT.